This T cell receptor beta chain was found in a study of PD-1 blockade in classical Hodgkin lymphoma. General observations from the study: Compared with healthy donors, newly diagnosed patients reportedly showed lower baseline TCR diversity.

Comment on this clone: The antigen is not known.

V lost 4 bases and J lost 6, with 13 bases in between. This CDR3 is built from 14 residues. CDR1 is MDHEN and CDR2 is SYDVKM in the germline V gene. Time point described: newly diagnosed, previously untreated cHL patient sample. CD4+ T cells were purified from thawed PBMCs by magnetic negative selection. TCRdb keeps only in-frame clones here, not all; method: immunoSEQ multiplex PCR. The table records some 16,000 clones, 80% to 95% of them present only once. Sequencing was performed on CD4+ T cells from blood. The receptor was derived from a human donor with classical Hodgkin lymphoma. This sequence joins TRBV28 and TRBJ1-3; D possibly corresponds to TRBD1 (6 bases). CDR3 sequence: CASSSGTQPNTIYF. CDR3 nucleotides: TGTGCCAGCAGTTCAGGGACACAACCAAACACCATATATTTT. Supplemented by reference TRBV28 and TRBJ1-3, the full variable domain reads DVKVTQSSRYLVKRTGEKVFLECVQDMDHENMFWYRQDPGLGLRLIYFSYDVKMKEKGDIPEGYSVSREKKERFSLILESASTNQTSMYLCASSSGTQPNTIYFGEGSWLTVV.